This T cell receptor beta chain was documented in a study of T-cell reconstitution after alpha-beta-depleted transplantation in children. General observations from the study: From newly produced T cells came most of the T-cell counts and diversity one year after transplant. Several hundred expanded graft clones reportedly were the source of alpha-beta T cells about two months after transplant.

Unique molecular identifiers were built into the TCRbeta library. TCRdb reprocessed the PCR reads via MiXCR and lists one record per CDR3 protein. The sample has hundreds of thousands of distinct CDR3 sequences, over 20% seen once. With regard to this clonotype: Its cognate antigen is unknown.

The TCR originated in a girl aged 2-10 years with Fanconi anemia, due to receive a stem cell transplant. Sample: PBMCs, taken before TCRalphabeta/CD19-depleted stem cell transplant.

CDR3 bases: TGTGCCAGCAGTCTATCAGCGGGAGTTGGCTACGAGCAGTACTTC. Its protein product is CASSLSAGVGYEQYF. The chain carries TRBV28 and TRBJ2-7; TRBD2 aligns across 8 bases. CDR3 length: 15 amino acids. V gave up 5 bases and J gave up 3 bases; unmatched junction bases: 9. The germline V gene encodes CDR1 MDHEN and CDR2 SYDVKM.